This paragraph covers one TCR beta chain sequence. Sequenced by immunoSEQ multiplex PCR; TCRdb stores in-frame clones only, minus some. The sample shows 170,000 or so clones, over 80% of them seen only once. These data come from a study of blood T cell repertoires in COVID-19. About the study: Sources were T cells, B-cell-depleted T cells, or PBMCs; the material itself was cDNA or gDNA.

The CDR3 spans 14 residues. Germline values: CDR1 SGHVS, CDR2 FQNEAQ. Between the trimmed V and J ends, which lost 5 bases and 4 bases, there was a span of 13 bases. The sequence was obtained from a woman aged 60-75 years with acute or convalescent COVID-19. Material: peripheral blood. The chain is built from TRBV7-8 and TRBJ2-3; D perhaps matches TRBD1 (5 bases). The CDR3 DNA is TGTGCCAGCAGCCCCTTGGCCAGGGCAGATACGCAGTATTTT. Residues: CASSPLARADTQYF.